A selection of T cell receptor beta chains follows, all from one sample in a study of T cell repertoires in cytomegalovirus infection. TCRdb recomputed calls from the reads with MiXCR, one row per CDR3 protein. Of nearly 700,000 distinct CDR3 sequences detected, roughly 30% appear once; the ten largest clones hold about 20%. Antigens of these TCRs are unknown. This sample comprised cultured PBMCs, obtained from culture after CMV antigen stimulation. The receptors stem from a human donor in good health (CMV status not recorded). Some clones in this sample may be carry-over from other donors' samples. CDR3s include the opening cysteine and the closing phenylalanine or tryptophan. The order of the fields is V gene, D gene, CDR3 protein. A D gene is named only where the DNA matches it firmly.

V gene: TRBV6-8; D gene: NA; CDR3 protein: CASSYAFQSTDTQYF
V gene: TRBV10-2; D gene: TRBD2; CDR3 protein: CASSVNGLAVYNEQFF
V gene: TRBV5-1; D gene: NA; CDR3 protein: CASSLVGGNYYNEQFF
V gene: TRBV5-5; D gene: TRBD1; CDR3 protein: CASSSIGTGPSYEQYF
V gene: TRBV29-1; D gene: TRBD1; CDR3 protein: CSLMGQGLPGAFF
V gene: TRBV12-3/TRBV12-4; D gene: TRBD1; CDR3 protein: CASSFGGRTGGLAFF
V gene: TRBV6-1; D gene: TRBD2; CDR3 protein: CASSTRTSGRPIGDTQYF
V gene: TRBV7-6; D gene: TRBD1; CDR3 protein: CASSFGTEAFDEQYF
V gene: TRBV6-1; D gene: NA; CDR3 protein: CATHLLANTGELFF
V gene: TRBV6-2/TRBV6-3; D gene: NA; CDR3 protein: CASREVARTEAFF
V gene: TRBV7-2; D gene: TRBD2; CDR3 protein: CASSSRLAGGSETQYF
V gene: TRBV7-2; D gene: NA; CDR3 protein: CASSLGREAAVYEQYF
V gene: TRBV4-2; D gene: NA; CDR3 protein: CASSQDLILREQYF
V gene: TRBV7-2; D gene: TRBD2; CDR3 protein: CASTLAGGFQETQYF
V gene: TRBV29-1; D gene: TRBD1; CDR3 protein: CSVDPQGVDEQFF
V gene: TRBV4-1; D gene: NA; CDR3 protein: CASSHTQVSGGEAFF
V gene: TRBV11-2; D gene: NA; CDR3 protein: CASSLDSLWDTQYF
V gene: TRBV12-3/TRBV12-4; D gene: NA; CDR3 protein: CASSFKGGSRTYEQYF
V gene: TRBV6-5; D gene: TRBD2; CDR3 protein: CASSYLSGGNTDTQYF
V gene: TRBV20-1; D gene: NA; CDR3 protein: CSARDLSSNTEAFF
V gene: TRBV12-3/TRBV12-4; D gene: NA; CDR3 protein: CASSLFSVGEQYF
V gene: TRBV7-2; D gene: NA; CDR3 protein: CASTPSTAFARETQYF
V gene: TRBV7-2; D gene: TRBD2; CDR3 protein: CASSSSGRATDTQYF
V gene: TRBV5-8; D gene: NA; CDR3 protein: CASSLEGSVYNEQFF
V gene: TRBV7-4; D gene: TRBD1; CDR3 protein: CASSFRQGAGEQYF
V gene: TRBV6-2/TRBV6-3; D gene: NA; CDR3 protein: CASSRTGSGYNEQFF
V gene: TRBV7-2; D gene: NA; CDR3 protein: CASSPQGSNGYTF
V gene: TRBV15; D gene: NA; CDR3 protein: CATSQESPWADTQYF
V gene: TRBV7-2; D gene: NA; CDR3 protein: CASSLGPLSNYEQYF
V gene: TRBV5-6; D gene: NA; CDR3 protein: CASSLGPGPYNEQFF
V gene: TRBV6-2/TRBV6-3; D gene: NA; CDR3 protein: CASSPRSRGFNEQFF
V gene: TRBV15; D gene: NA; CDR3 protein: CATSSRRAQKTQYF
V gene: TRBV6-1; D gene: NA; CDR3 protein: CASRDSLETQYF
V gene: TRBV5-6; D gene: NA; CDR3 protein: CASSEWQSYFGYTF
V gene: TRBV7-8; D gene: NA; CDR3 protein: CASSSRRVRETQYF
V gene: TRBV7-2; D gene: NA; CDR3 protein: CASSPQAGGDQPQHF
V gene: TRBV28; D gene: NA; CDR3 protein: CASSLSPAGEFQYF
V gene: TRBV6-5; D gene: NA; CDR3 protein: CASSSPERGDEQYF
V gene: TRBV28; D gene: TRBD2; CDR3 protein: CASIASGGLDNEQFF
V gene: TRBV10-1; D gene: TRBD2; CDR3 protein: CASSEFEGLAGVTSSDTQYF